The 26 T cell receptor beta chains given below trace back to one sample, sequenced in a study of blood T cell repertoires in COVID-19. Repertoires were generated with immunoSEQ multiplex PCR, while TCRdb's copy carries only in-frame clones and drops some. The profile shows 200,000 to 250,000 clones, roughly nine tenths of them singletons. The sample was peripheral blood. These receptors were taken from a man aged 60 to 75 with acute or convalescent COVID-19.

This clone has only a few counts. This same CDR3 is encoded by further DNA sequences in the sample. The chain combines TRBV15 with TRBJ2-7; a weak D match, TRBD1 (5 bases). Per the germline V gene, CDR1 is LNHNV and CDR2 is YYDKDF (reference sequence). There are 13 residues in the CDR3. V lost 0 bases to trimming and J lost 4 bases, with 7 bases between them. This chain's CDR3 is CATSRDQGYEQYF. Here the CDR3 DNA reads TGTGCCACCAGCAGAGATCAGGGATACGAGCAGTACTTC.

The chain employs TRBV5-5 and TRBJ2-7; D remains unclear. The CDR3 has 15 amino acids. V was clipped by 4 bases and J by 7 bases, with 21 bases between them. CDR1 and CDR2 (germline): SGHKS, YYEKEE (reference sequence). The CDR3 here is CASSPLGFRVREQYF. For the CDR3, the DNA is TGTGCCAGCAGCCCTTTAGGCTTTCGGGTGAGGGAGCAGTACTTC.

This chain joins TRBV5-5 and TRBJ2-1, with 7 bases lining up with TRBD2. V shed 1 base, J shed 10 bases, and the junction held 8 bases outside the gene matches. This CDR3 is 14 amino acids long. Germline CDR1 and CDR2: SGHKS and YYEKEE (reference sequence). This CDR3 is CASSLWAGVREQFF. For the CDR3, the DNA is TGTGCCAGCAGCTTGTGGGCGGGAGTACGAGAGCAGTTCTTC. The full variable domain, completed using reference TRBV5-5 and TRBJ2-1, is DAGVTQSPTHLIKTRGQQVTLRCSPISGHKSVSWYQQVLGQGPQFIFQYYEKEERGRGNFPDRFSARQFPNYSSELNVNALLLGDSALYLCASSLWAGVREQFFGPGTRLTVL.

This clone has only one observation. In DNA, the CDR3 is TGTGCCACCCCAACGGACACCTTC. Encoded protein: CATPTDTF. The genes are TRBV7-5 and TRBJ1-2. TRBV7-5 is a pseudogene locus. The CDR3 has 8 amino acids.

CDR3 sequence: CASSQGTGYGYTF. Here the CDR3 DNA reads TGCGCCAGCAGCCAAGGGACAGGCTATGGCTACACCTTC. The chain employs TRBV4-3 and TRBJ1-2; TRBD1 matches at 7 bases. CDR1 and CDR2 from the germline V gene are LGHNA and YSLEER. J lost 4 bases, V lost 1 base, and 0 bases had no gene match. The CDR3 has 13 residues.

The chain has TRBV29-1 and TRBJ1-1, with D perhaps TRBD1 (5 bases). Per germline, CDR1 SQVTM and CDR2 ANQGSEA. The CDR3 contains 13 residues. Trimming took off 5 bases at V and 1 base at J, with 11 bases between the two ends. This CDR3 is CSVTRQWNTEAFF. The CDR3 DNA reads TGCAGCGTTACCAGACAGTGGAACACTGAAGCTTTCTTT.

Details on this clone: Other nucleotide sequences in the sample specify the same CDR3. This chain links TRBV7-2 with TRBJ2-7, with a weak D call TRBD2 (6 bases). Germline lookup yields CDR1 SGHTA and CDR2 FQGNSA. The CDR3 length is 13 residues. V lost 6 bases and J lost 1, with 10 bases in between. The CDR3: CASSFAGSYEQYF. The CDR3 DNA reads as TGTGCCAGCAGTTTCGCGGGATCCTACGAGCAGTACTTC.

This chain uses TRBV29-1 with TRBJ2-7; 8 bases agree with TRBD1. V lost 8 bases to trimming and J lost 5 bases; unmatched junction nucleotides: 14. CDR3 length: 14 amino acids. Germline V gene data show CDR1 as SQVTM and CDR2 as ANQGSEA. In DNA, the CDR3 is TGCAGCACTGCGGGTGGACAGGGAGGTAACGAGCAGTACTTC. This translates into CSTAGGQGGNEQYF.

The V call is TRBV7-8, the J call TRBJ2-7, with 13 nucleotides matching TRBD2. V dropped 5 bases and J dropped 4; count of bases not matched to a gene: 11. The CDR3 runs to 17 residues. Per the germline V gene, CDR1 is SGHVS and CDR2 is FQNEAQ. DNA for the CDR3: TGTGCCAGCAGCCCCTCCTTTTGGACTAGCGGGAGTTACGAGCAGTACTTC. Amino acid sequence: CASSPSFWTSGSYEQYF.

This chain joins TRBV7-2 and TRBJ2-3; 9 nucleotides align to TRBD2. The CDR3 is made up of 20 amino acids. Germline V gene sequence: CDR1 SGHTA, CDR2 FQGNSA. After removal of 0 bases from V and 0 bases from J, the junction contained 13 bases not matched to a gene. CDR3 DNA: TGTGCCAGCAGCTTAGCGCTCCCAGCGGGAGGTCCCACTAGCACAGATACGCAGTATTTT. Translating gives CASSLALPAGGPTSTDTQYF. The variable domain in full, with the rest retrieved from reference TRBV7-2 and TRBJ2-3, is GAGVSQSPSNKVTEKGKDVELRCDPISGHTALYWYRQSLGQGLEFLIYFQGNSAPDKSGLPSDRFSAERTGGSVSTLTIQRTQQEDSAVYLCASSLALPAGGPTSTDTQYFGPGTRLTVL.

This clone was seen a handful of times. V is TRBV15 and J is TRBJ1-5, with D possibly TRBD1 on 5 matching bases. CDR3 length equals 14 residues. V was cut by 5 bases and J by 8 bases, with 16 bases left in between. CDR1 and CDR2 from the germline V gene are LNHNV and YYDKDF (reference sequence). The CDR3 reads CATSAGRDAKPQHF. The CDR3 bases are TGTGCCACCAGCGCTGGGAGGGACGCAAAGCCCCAGCATTTT.

V and J are TRBV5-6 and TRBJ1-4; D possibly corresponds to TRBD1 (6 bases). The CDR3 spans 15 residues. In germline, CDR1 is SGHDT, CDR2 YYEEEE. V shed 0 bases and J shed 7 bases, with 13 bases lying between them. CDR3 in amino acids: CASSLGQGSFEKLFF. Here the CDR3 DNA reads TGTGCCAGCAGCTTGGGGCAGGGGTCGTTTGAAAAACTGTTTTTT.

Turning to this clone: A junction boundary mismatches the germline segment, possibly from a read error. The genes are TRBV7-9 and TRBJ1-2; 8 nucleotides agree with TRBD1. Germline V gene sequence: CDR1 SEHNR, CDR2 FQNEAQ (reference sequence). The CDR3 has 11 amino acids. CDR3 region: CASSSRDRTRF. The CDR3 nucleotides read TGTGCCAGCAGCTCGAGGGACAGGACGCGCTTC.

The sample holds one count of this clone. V and J are TRBV29-1 and TRBJ1-1, with 11 nucleotides matching TRBD1. Germline loops: CDR1 SQVTM, CDR2 ANQGSEA. This CDR3 region has 16 residues. V lost 6 bases to trimming and J lost 4 bases; unmatched junction nucleotides: 13. The CDR3, as DNA: TGCAGCGTGGACCGGGACAGGGGGGCCCCGGGCACTGAAGCTTTCTTT. Protein sequence: CSVDRDRGAPGTEAFF.

This chain joins TRBV12-2 and TRBJ1-5; TRBD1 reflects the table's D call only, with no check against the DNA. TRBV12-2 is a documented pseudogene. This CDR3 is 14 amino acids long. CDR3 in DNA: TGCAAGTTGGGGCGAGTCAGGGGCAATCAGCCCCAGCATTTT. It codes for CKLGRVRGNQPQHF.

The chain combines TRBV4-2 with TRBJ2-1; TRBD1 agrees at 9 bases. Trimming removed 3 bases from V and 13 bases from J; junction bases left unmatched: 19. Germline-derived CDR1 and CDR2 are LGHNA and YNFKEQ. The CDR3 consists of 17 residues. CDR3 DNA: TGTGCCAGCAGCCAGGCTCCGGGACAGGGAGGTCAATTTAGACAGTTCTTC. Its translation is CASSQAPGQGGQFRQFF.

The chain is built from TRBV7-2 and TRBJ2-1; TRBD1 matches 9 bases. The CDR3 covers 17 residues. The V segment lost 3 bases and the J segment 8 bases; nucleotides outside the gene matches: 14. Germline V lookup: CDR1 SGHTA, CDR2 FQGNSA. The CDR3 region is CASSLRGQGFGYHEQFF. The CDR3 DNA reads as TGTGCCAGCAGCTTGAGGGGACAGGGTTTTGGGTATCATGAGCAGTTCTTC.

The gene calls are TRBV2 and TRBJ2-1; 9 nucleotides agree with TRBD2. Germline CDR1 and CDR2: SNHLY and FYNNEI. The CDR3 covers 14 residues. V shed 4 bases and J 7 bases; nucleotides not matched to a gene: 5. CDR3 nucleotides: TGTGCCAGCAGTGTTCAAGCGGGAGGAAATGAGCAGTTCTTC. Protein sequence: CASSVQAGGNEQFF.

The chain carries TRBV30 and TRBJ1-3, with D hard to call. Germline CDR1 and CDR2: GTSNPN and SVGIG (reference sequence). With 1 base removed from V and 2 bases from J, the gap between germline ends came to 9 bases. The CDR3 has 14 residues. CDR3 sequence reads: CAWSGSNTGNTIYF. Written as DNA, the CDR3 is TGTGCCTGGAGTGGGTCGAACACTGGAAACACCATATATTTT.

This chain links TRBV30 with TRBJ2-7, with 7 nucleotides matching TRBD1. This CDR3 has 12 amino acids. The V and J ends lost 6 bases and 4 bases, in that order; junction bases with no gene match: 6. Germline values: CDR1 GTSNPN, CDR2 SVGIG (reference sequence). The CDR3 loop is CACAQGSYEQYF. CDR3 DNA: TGTGCCTGTGCACAGGGGTCTTACGAGCAGTACTTC.

This clone has a single count. This chain connects TRBV11-2 to TRBJ1-1, with D possibly TRBD1 on 5 matching bases. From germline, CDR1 is SGHAT and CDR2 FQNNGV. The ends were cut back, 3 bases at V and 0 bases at J, with 11 bases in the middle. This CDR3 contains 15 residues. CDR3: CASSFRGGVNTEAFF. CDR3 DNA sequence: TGTGCCAGCAGCTTCCGCGGGGGGGTGAACACTGAAGCTTTCTTT.

The chain is built from TRBV11-3 and TRBJ2-5, with 7 bases matching TRBD1. This CDR3 is built from 16 residues. Germline CDR1 is SGHNT and CDR2 is YENEEA. Trimming at V came to 1 base and at J to 9 bases, leaving 14 bases not matched to a gene. CDR3 region: CASSLVPGQMTKAQYF. The CDR3 nucleotides are TGTGCCAGCAGCTTAGTTCCGGGACAGATGACCAAGGCCCAGTACTTC.

CDR3 coding DNA: TGTGCCAGTAGTATCGAGACAGGGGGGGATTTTTATAGCAATCAGCCCCAGCATTTT. Protein product: CASSIETGGDFYSNQPQHF. The chain recombines TRBV19 with TRBJ1-5; 9 bases map to TRBD1. This CDR3 spans 19 amino acids. J was trimmed by 0 bases and V by 3 bases; bases with no gene match: 12. Germline CDR1 LNHDA, CDR2 SQIVND (reference sequence).

V usage is TRBV7-3 and J usage is TRBJ1-1; TRBD1 aligns across 9 bases. The CDR3 totals 15 residues. V dropped 8 bases and J dropped 1; count of bases not matched to a gene: 8. From germline, CDR1 is SGHTA and CDR2 FQGTGA. DNA of the CDR3: TGTGCCAGCGCCGGAGTGGGACAGGGGAACACTGAAGCTTTCTTT. Its protein is CASAGVGQGNTEAFF.

This chain uses TRBV3-1 (or the pseudogene TRBV3-2) with TRBJ2-3; 9 bases agree with TRBD1. Looked up from germline, CDR1 is LGHDT and CDR2 is YNNKEL (reference sequence). The ends lost 0 bases at V and 6 bases at J; junction bases unmatched: 13. CDR3 length: 18 residues. The CDR3 here is CASSQEEYRTGAGDTQYF. As DNA, the CDR3 is TGTGCCAGCAGCCAAGAAGAGTATCGGACAGGGGCGGGGGATACGCAGTATTTT.

The chain recombines TRBV7-2 with TRBJ2-1; D remains unclear. Germline V lookup: CDR1 SGHTA, CDR2 FQGNSA. Trimming stripped 5 bases from V and 4 bases from J, with 9 bases between. The CDR3 runs to 13 residues. The CDR3 DNA reads TGTGCCAGCAGCCCTAGACGTTACAATGAGCAGTTCTTC. This translates into CASSPRRYNEQFF.